This T cell receptor beta chain was captured by sequencing in a study of T cells expressing NK-cell markers. Study details: Seropositivity for HCMV was found in seven of the eight sequenced donors, with one seronegative. General study results and limits: The study found dominant NKG2C+ clonotypes at roughly 1.0-7.5% of CD8+ T cells in six donors. Whether expanded NKG2C+ T cell clones were HCMV specific stayed uncertain.

As the method of synthesis, 5'RACE template switching with UMIs yielded TCR beta cDNA. From its re-call of the 5' RACE reads, TCRdb lists each CDR3 protein once, without DNA. Its listing shows fewer than 400,000 distinct CDR3 sequences. As to this clonotype: Its antigen is as yet unknown.

This CDR3 has 15 residues. Germline V CDR1 and CDR2: LNHDA, SQIVND (reference sequence). V and J are TRBV19 and TRBJ2-5; lacking DNA, the TRBD1 call made by TCRdb goes unchecked. Sequencing used blood T cells: a sorted CD56 or NKG2C T cell subset, CD4+ or CD8+ T cells, or bulk PBMC T cells (not recorded which). This clonotype was obtained from a man aged 18-70 years in good health. The CDR3 loop reads CASSHPGGGFGTQYF.